Described below is a single T cell receptor beta chain sequence and its context. This specimen comes from a study of shared clonotypes between healthy human individuals. Using immunoSEQ multiplex PCR, the repertoire was profiled, and TCRdb retains in-frame clones only, with some absent. Of around 500,000 clones listed, around 73% are singletons. The clonotype originates from a woman in her 40s in good health. Some clones in this sample may be carry-over from other donors' samples. The sequenced sample was PBMCs.

CDR3 residues: CASRFREGTGANVLTF. CDR3 DNA sequence: TGTGCCAGCAGGTTTAGGGAAGGGACTGGGGCCAACGTCCTGACTTTC. The V call is TRBV28, the J call TRBJ2-6; no clear D gene. This CDR3 has 16 residues. V was shortened by 6 bases and J by 2 bases, with 14 bases between the two germline ends. CDR1 MDHEN and CDR2 SYDVKM come from the germline V gene.